The sequence of this TCR beta chain was determined in a study of blood T cell repertoires in COVID-19. The authors' processing: Estimation of nucleated cell counts was performed using reference gene primer amplification. Profiled with immunoSEQ multiplex PCR; TCRdb holds only in-frame clones, not every one. For V, J and clone size, that table is used; D and trimming come from the DNA. The sample yields 70,000 to 80,000 clones, roughly 80% seen once. Losses at the gene ends were 4 bases for V and 1 base for J; bases not matched to a gene: 5. The germline gives CDR1 SGHNT, CDR2 YYREEE (reference sequence). CDR3 length: 15 residues.

This receptor was identified in an elderly woman with acute or convalescent COVID-19. What was sequenced was peripheral blood. The chain joins TRBV5-4 to TRBJ2-1; 7 nucleotides match TRBD2. The chain's CDR3 is CASSAGEGSYNEQFF. Written as DNA, the CDR3 is TGTGCCAGCAGCGCGGGAGAAGGTTCCTACAATGAGCAGTTCTTC. The full variable domain, in which reference TRBV5-4 and TRBJ2-1 provide the parts outside the CDR3, is ETGVTQSPTHLIKTRGQQVTLRCSSQSGHNTVSWYQQALGQGPQFIFQYYREEENGRGNFPPRFSGLQFPNYSSELNVNALELDDSALYLCASSAGEGSYNEQFFGPGTRLTVL.